This passage covers 23 T cell receptor beta chains from one sample sequenced in a study of shared clonotypes between healthy human individuals. Profiling relied on immunoSEQ multiplex PCR, and the TCRdb table lists in-frame clones only, not all of them. The table records about 500,000 clones, approximately 80% of them present only once. What was sequenced was PBMCs. The receptors were sampled from a middle-aged woman in good health. Some clones in this sample may be carry-over from other donors' samples.

This clone was seen repeatedly, ten times or more. This same CDR3 is encoded by further DNA sequences in the sample. This chain connects TRBV7-2 to TRBJ2-7; possibly TRBD2 for D (5 bases). Trimming removed 5 bases from V and 10 bases from J, with 27 bases in between. The CDR3 contains 16 residues. In germline, CDR1 is SGHTA, CDR2 FQGNSA. DNA for the CDR3: TGTGCCAGCAGCCCCAGGCCACTAGTTTCGAAACCTGAACAGTACTTC. This codes for CASSPRPLVSKPEQYF.

DNA for the CDR3: TGTGCCAGCAGCTTAACGGGTGGCAGCAATACCAATGGCTACACCTTC. This codes for CASSLTGGSNTNGYTF. The V call is TRBV7-3, the J call TRBJ1-2, with D unclear. The V end lost 0 bases, the J end lost 6 bases, and 17 bases lay between the germline ends. In germline, CDR1 is SGHTA, CDR2 FQGTGA. This CDR3 is built from 16 residues. Using reference TRBV7-3 and TRBJ1-2 for the parts outside the CDR3, the full variable domain is GAGVSQTPSNKVTEKGKYVELRCDPISGHTALYWYRQSLGQGPEFLIYFQGTGAADDSGLPNDRFFAVRPEGSVSTLKIQRTERGDSAVYLCASSLTGGSNTNGYTFGSGTRLTVV.

V is TRBV5-1 and J is TRBJ2-3, with 11 positions matching TRBD2. The CDR3 runs to 16 residues. The V gene's germline CDR1 is SGHRS and CDR2 YFSETQ. J was trimmed by 5 bases and V by 2 bases; bases with no gene match: 7. CDR3 bases: TGCGCCAGCAGCTTCTTAGCGGGAGGGCCAGGAGATACGCAGTATTTT. It yields the protein CASSFLAGGPGDTQYF. Supplemented by reference TRBV5-1 and TRBJ2-3, the full variable domain reads KAGVTQTPRYLIKTRGQQVTLSCSPISGHRSVSWYQQTPGQGLQFLFEYFSETQRNKGNFPGRFSGRQFSNSRSEMNVSTLELGDSALYLCASSFLAGGPGDTQYFGPGTRLTVL.

V is TRBV4-2 and J is TRBJ2-5; 11 bases are a match to TRBD2. V shed 0 bases, J shed 5 bases, and the junction held 5 bases outside the gene matches. The CDR3 is 16 residues long. Germline-derived CDR1 and CDR2 are LGHNA and YNFKEQ. The CDR3 reads CASSQETSGSQETQYF. In DNA form, the CDR3 reads TGTGCCAGCAGCCAAGAAACTAGCGGGAGCCAGGAGACCCAGTACTTC.

The chain carries TRBV11-2 and TRBJ2-2; a possible D gene is TRBD1 (5 bases). The CDR3 length is 14 residues. The V gene lost 3 bases and the J gene lost 5 bases, with 10 bases spanning the gap. Per the germline V gene, CDR1 is SGHAT and CDR2 is FQNNGV. This CDR3 reads CASSLGGHTGELFF. DNA of the CDR3: TGTGCCAGCAGCTTGGGCGGACATACCGGGGAGCTGTTTTTT. Full variable domain (missing parts from reference TRBV11-2 and TRBJ2-2): EAGVAQSPRYKIIEKRQSVAFWCNPISGHATLYWYQQILGQGPKLLIQFQNNGVVDDSQLPKDRFSAERLKGVDSTLKIQPAKLEDSAVYLCASSLGGHTGELFFGEGSRLTVL.

This chain links TRBV27 with TRBJ2-7; D call uncertain. The germline V and J ends were trimmed by 2 bases and 6 bases, with 14 bases remaining between them. This CDR3 has 14 amino acids. The V gene's germline CDR1 is MNHEY and CDR2 SMNVEV (reference sequence). The CDR3 DNA is TGTGCCAGCAGTTTACTTAATCAGGATCGCGAGCAGTACTTC. It yields the protein CASSLLNQDREQYF.

This clone was counted between two and nine times. The rearrangement links TRBV27 to TRBJ2-7; TRBD2 matches 13 bases. The CDR3 is 18 amino acids. CDR1 is MNHEY, CDR2 SMNVEV, per germline (reference sequence). The junction had 13 bases not matched to a gene; V was cut back by 5 bases and J by 3 bases. The CDR3 loop reads CASSTTRLAGGLGYEQYF. The DNA for the CDR3 is TGTGCCAGCAGTACCACGAGACTAGCGGGAGGTCTCGGCTACGAGCAGTACTTC.

The genes are TRBV4-2 and TRBJ1-5; 7 nucleotides agree with TRBD1. The CDR3 totals 15 residues. Per germline, CDR1 LGHNA and CDR2 YNFKEQ. Unmatched junction bases numbered 7, after V lost 4 bases and J lost 4 bases. CDR3 in DNA: TGTGCCAGCAGCCCTAATCCCAGGGGGAATCAGCCCCAGCATTTT. This gives the protein CASSPNPRGNQPQHF.

About this clone: A far more abundant clone sits one base away, making this likely a read error. This chain's CDR3 is CASTGGAGHTF. Here the CDR3 DNA reads TGTGCCAGTACGGGGGGAGCTGGCCACACCTTC. This chain joins TRBV6-6 and TRBJ1-2; possibly TRBD1 for D (5 bases). Germline CDR1 is MNHNY and CDR2 is SVGAGI (reference sequence). The CDR3 totals 11 residues.

The rearrangement joins TRBV6-1 to TRBJ1-3, with D possibly being TRBD1 (5 bases). V lost 2 bases to trimming and J lost 2 bases, with 13 bases between them. Germline V lookup: CDR1 MNHNS, CDR2 SASEGT. The CDR3 has 16 amino acids. The CDR3 nucleotides are TGTGCCAGCAGTGAATATGGGACGCTGCCTGGAAACACCATATATTTT. This encodes CASSEYGTLPGNTIYF.

The chain joins TRBV2 to TRBJ2-7, with unresolved D. V was cut by 7 bases and J by 4 bases, with 11 bases left in between. Germline CDR1 reads SNHLY; CDR2 reads FYNNEI. CDR3 size: 12 residues. The CDR3 protein is CASTQSVYEQYF. CDR3 DNA: TGTGCCAGCACCCAAAGTGTGTACGAGCAGTACTTC.

The chain joins TRBV25-1 to TRBJ1-5; D is unclear. The germline V and J ends were trimmed by 4 bases and 0 bases, with 7 bases remaining between them. This CDR3 is 14 amino acids long. Germline V CDR1 and CDR2: MGHDK, SYGVNS. CDR3 amino acids: CASSGAYSNQPQHF. As DNA, the CDR3 is TGTGCCAGCAGTGGGGCATATAGCAATCAGCCCCAGCATTTT.

This clone appeared once. A far larger clone is only one base removed, so a read error is likely. The same CDR3 can be traced to other DNA sequences in this sample. The rearrangement links TRBV30 to TRBJ2-3; TRBD2 aligns across 7 bases. This CDR3 comprises 17 residues. Germline CDR1 GTSNPN, CDR2 SVGIG (reference sequence). CDR3 protein: CAWSSTGGEIITDTQYF. CDR3 coding DNA: TGTGCCTGGAGTAGCACGGGAGGAGAGATAATCACAGACACGCAGTATTTT.

Worth noting for this clone: A much larger clone lies one base from this, so it may be a read error. Different DNA sequences within this sample yield the same CDR3. The chain employs TRBV29-1 and TRBJ2-5, with 7 bases fitting TRBD1. CDR1 and CDR2 from the germline V gene are SQVTM and ANQGSEA. The CDR3 length is 13 residues. CDR3 amino acids: CSVAGTDQETQYF. In nucleotides, the CDR3 is TGCAGTGTCGCAGGGACAGATCAAGAGACCCAGTACTTC.

The CDR3 reads CASSPDWGFNYGYTF. The CDR3 DNA reads TGTGCCAGCAGCCCTGACTGGGGTTTTAACTATGGCTACACCTTC. This chain uses TRBV9 with TRBJ1-2; no definite D call. Looked up from germline, CDR1 is SGDLS and CDR2 is YYNGEE. V was trimmed by 4 bases and J by 1 base, leaving 14 bases between them. This CDR3 has 15 amino acids.

Regarding this clone: Here the CDR3 omits its conserved ending phenylalanine or tryptophan, so a read error is the likely source. The chain links TRBV30 to TRBJ1-4; D might be TRBD1 (6 bases). The CDR3 sequence is 15 residues long. Looked up from germline, CDR1 is GTSNPN and CDR2 is SVGIG (reference sequence). V lost 0 bases and J 8 bases, leaving 16 bases between the germline ends. CDR3 in amino acids: CAWSVLRAGGEKLFL. The DNA for the CDR3 is TGTGCCTGGAGTGTACTCAGGGCGGGGGGCGAAAAACTGTTTCTT.

This clone was seen just once. The chain joins TRBV9 to TRBJ2-1, with 7 nucleotides matching TRBD1. After removal of 4 bases from V and 7 bases from J, the junction contained 11 bases not matched to a gene. This CDR3 is 15 amino acids long. CDR1 SGDLS and CDR2 YYNGEE come from the germline V gene. The CDR3 loop is CASSLDYRGWNEQFF. CDR3 in DNA: TGTGCCAGCAGCTTAGACTACAGGGGTTGGAATGAGCAGTTCTTC.

The chain recombines TRBV20-1 with TRBJ1-1, with a possible D match to TRBD1 (6 bases). The CDR3 totals 11 residues. Trimming removed 6 bases at V and 7 bases at J, with 12 bases between. Germline values: CDR1 DFQATT, CDR2 SNEGSKA (reference sequence). The CDR3 coding sequence is TGCAGTGCCCGCGCCAGGGGTGAAGCTTTCTTT. Its translation is CSARARGEAFF.

This sequence joins TRBV7-2 and TRBJ2-7; 7 bases are a match to TRBD1. This CDR3 is built from 15 residues. Looked up from germline, CDR1 is SGHTA and CDR2 is FQGNSA. The V gene end was trimmed by 1 base and the J gene end by 3 bases; junction bases not matched to a gene: 6. CDR3: CASSLGWDSDYEQYF. The CDR3 nucleotides are TGTGCCAGCAGCTTAGGATGGGACAGTGACTACGAGCAGTACTTC.

A note on this clone: This may be a read error: a much more frequent sequence differs by one nucleotide. Other DNA sequences of this sample code for an identical CDR3. V is TRBV27 and J is TRBJ2-7; D call uncertain. The V end lost 6 bases, the J end lost 0 bases, and 3 bases lay between the germline ends. CDR1 MNHEY and CDR2 SMNVEV come from the germline V gene (reference sequence). This CDR3 region has 11 residues. The CDR3: CASSSSYEQYF. The CDR3 DNA reads as TGTGCCAGCAGCTCCTCCTACGAGCAGTACTTC.

The count of this clone is one. The chain is built from TRBV13 and TRBJ2-5; 11 nucleotides align to TRBD2. With 3 bases clipped from V and 3 bases from J, the junction kept 3 bases outside the gene matches. CDR3 length: 15 amino acids. CDR1 and CDR2 (germline): PRHDT, FYEKMQ (reference sequence). CDR3 coding DNA: TGTGCCAGCAGCTTCGGACTAGCGGGTGAAGAGACCCAGTACTTC. Translation: CASSFGLAGEETQYF.

This sequence joins TRBV15 and TRBJ2-7; D possibly corresponds to TRBD1 (6 bases). The CDR3 is made up of 15 amino acids. Per germline, CDR1 LNHNV and CDR2 YYDKDF (reference sequence). The V and J ends lost 1 base and 2 bases respectively, with 12 bases between them. CDR3 sequence (DNA): TGTGCCACCAGCAGAGGAGGACAGTACCCCTACGAGCAGTACTTC. It is translated as CATSRGGQYPYEQYF.

The rearrangement joins TRBV10-2 to TRBJ2-7; D is perhaps TRBD1 (6 bases). Trimming left V 10 bases short and J 1 base short, with 11 bases between. CDR3 length: 12 amino acids. Germline V gene lookup returns CDR1 WSHSY and CDR2 SAAADI. As DNA, the CDR3 is TGCGCCACCCGGGACAATTCCTACGAGCAGTACTTC. Encoded protein: CATRDNSYEQYF.